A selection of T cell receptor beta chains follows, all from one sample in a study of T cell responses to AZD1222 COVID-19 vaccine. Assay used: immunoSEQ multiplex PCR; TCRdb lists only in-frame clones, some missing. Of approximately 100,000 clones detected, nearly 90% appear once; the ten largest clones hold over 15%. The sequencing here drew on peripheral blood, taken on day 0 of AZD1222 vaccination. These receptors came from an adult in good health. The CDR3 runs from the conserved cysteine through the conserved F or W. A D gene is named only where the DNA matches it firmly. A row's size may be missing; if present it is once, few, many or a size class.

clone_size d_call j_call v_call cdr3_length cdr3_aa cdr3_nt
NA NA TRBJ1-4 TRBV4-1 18 CASSQEPVDSATNEKLFF TGCGCCAGCAGCCAAGAACCGGTGGACTCTGCAACTAATGAAAAACTGTTTTTT
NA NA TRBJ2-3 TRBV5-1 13 CASRTKSTDTQYF TGCGCCAGCAGGACTAAGAGCACAGATACGCAGTATTTT
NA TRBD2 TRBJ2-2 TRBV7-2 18 CASSPTGPSGNFPGELFF TGTGCCAGCAGCCCGACCGGGCCTAGCGGGAATTTCCCCGGGGAGCTGTTTTTT
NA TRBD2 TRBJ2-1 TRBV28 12 CASNNQRTRPFF TGTGCCAGCAACAACCAGCGGACTAGGCCGTTCTTC
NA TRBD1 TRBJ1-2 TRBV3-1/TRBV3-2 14 CASSQDSGQDGYTF TGTGCCAGCAGCCAAGATTCGGGACAGGATGGCTACACCTTC
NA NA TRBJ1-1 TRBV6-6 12 CASSYLWTEAFF TGTGCCAGCAGTTACCTCTGGACTGAAGCTTTCTTT
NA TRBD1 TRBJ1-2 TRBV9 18 CASSAPLRTGVGNYGYTF TGTGCCAGCAGCGCGCCACTCCGGACAGGGGTGGGGAACTATGGCTACACCTTC
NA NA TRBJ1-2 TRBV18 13 CASSEQSNYGYTF TGTGCCAGCTCAGAACAGTCCAACTATGGCTACACCTTC
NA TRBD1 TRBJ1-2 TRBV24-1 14 CATSEQDRGGGYTF TGTGCCACCAGTGAACAGGACAGGGGTGGTGGCTACACCTTC
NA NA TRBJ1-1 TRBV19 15 CASSIEGPRNTEAFF TGTGCCAGTAGTATAGAGGGCCCCCGGAACACTGAAGCTTTCTTT
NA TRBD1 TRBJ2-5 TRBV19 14 CASKMTGGGETQYF TGTGCCAGCAAAATGACAGGGGGCGGAGAGACCCAGTACTTC
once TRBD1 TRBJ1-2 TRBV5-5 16 CASSTRSGTGTKGYTF TGTGCCAGCAGCACCCGCTCCGGGACAGGGACGAAGGGCTACACCTTC
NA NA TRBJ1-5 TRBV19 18 CASSIVGAGVYSNQPQHF TGTGCCAGTAGTATAGTAGGGGCAGGGGTTTATAGCAATCAGCCCCAGCATTTT
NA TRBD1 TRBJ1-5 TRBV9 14 CASSVTGGNQPQHF TGTGCCAGCAGCGTAACAGGGGGCAATCAGCCCCAGCATTTT
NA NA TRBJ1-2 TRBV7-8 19 CASSPLVVAGVSRNYGYTF TGTGCCAGCAGCCCCCTCGTCGTGGCAGGGGTTTCGCGCAACTATGGCTACACCTTC
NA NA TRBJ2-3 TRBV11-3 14 CASSPGPSTDTQYF TGTGCCAGCAGCCCGGGCCCTAGCACAGATACGCAGTATTTT
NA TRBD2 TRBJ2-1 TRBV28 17 CASSLAGLAVSYNEQFF TGTGCCAGCAGTTTGGCGGGACTAGCGGTGTCCTACAATGAGCAGTTCTTC
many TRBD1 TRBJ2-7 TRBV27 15 CASSLSTGDNYEQYF TGTGCCAGCAGTTTATCGACAGGGGATAACTACGAGCAGTACTTC
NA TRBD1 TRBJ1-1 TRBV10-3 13 CAIRPPGGQEAFF TGTGCCATCAGGCCACCTGGGGGACAGGAAGCTTTCTTT
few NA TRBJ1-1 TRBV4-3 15 CASSQDGRSYSEAFF TGCGCCAGCAGCCAAGATGGAAGGTCCTACTCTGAAGCTTTCTTT
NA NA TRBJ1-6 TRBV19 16 CASSSYTGLINSPLHF TGTGCCAGTAGTAGCTACACGGGACTGATTAATTCACCCCTCCACTTT
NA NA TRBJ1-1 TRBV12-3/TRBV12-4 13 CASSVGSETEAFF TGTGCCAGCAGTGTCGGCTCTGAGACTGAAGCTTTCTTT
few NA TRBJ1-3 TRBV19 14 CASSPESSGNTIYF TGTGCCAGTAGTCCAGAGAGCTCTGGAAACACCATATATTTT
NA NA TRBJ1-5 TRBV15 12 CATSRPKEPQHF TGTGCCACCAGCAGGCCTAAGGAGCCCCAGCATTTT
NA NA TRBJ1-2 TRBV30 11 CAWSASYGYTF TGTGCCTGGAGTGCCAGCTATGGCTACACCTTC
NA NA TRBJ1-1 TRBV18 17 CASSPLRQDPRNTEAFF TGTGCCAGCTCACCCCTTCGACAGGACCCGAGGAACACTGAAGCTTTCTTT
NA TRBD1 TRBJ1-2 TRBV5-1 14 CASSLEGTVYGYTF TGCGCCAGCAGCTTGGAAGGGACAGTCTATGGCTACACCTTC
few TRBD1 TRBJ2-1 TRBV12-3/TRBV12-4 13 CASSSDRASEQFF TGTGCCAGCAGCTCGGACAGGGCGAGTGAGCAGTTCTTC
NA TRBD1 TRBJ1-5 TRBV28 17 CASSFPSQTGGGQPQHF TGTGCCAGCAGTTTTCCCTCCCAGACAGGGGGGGGTCAGCCCCAGCATTTT
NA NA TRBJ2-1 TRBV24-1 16 CATSDSDTLNYNEQFF TGTGCCACCAGTGACTCGGACACTCTGAACTACAATGAGCAGTTCTTC